What follows are 15 T cell receptor beta chains derived from one specimen sequenced in a study of T cell responses to AZD1222 COVID-19 vaccine. Here immunoSEQ multiplex PCR was the method, and the copy in TCRdb shows in-frame clones only, minus some. The data contain 100,000 to 150,000 clones, less than 95% of them seen just once; the ten biggest clones take up about 4.3%. The input for sequencing was peripheral blood, taken on day 0 of MenACWY control vaccination. All receptors derive from an adult in good health.

The chain couples TRBV4-2 to TRBJ2-3; 7 positions agree with TRBD2. The CDR3 has 16 residues. The V gene end was trimmed by 1 base and the J gene end by 3 bases; junction bases not matched to a gene: 7. Germline values: CDR1 LGHNA, CDR2 YNFKEQ. The CDR3 loop is CASSQAVGGFTDTQYF. The CDR3 nucleotides read TGTGCCAGCAGCCAAGCAGTCGGGGGGTTTACAGATACGCAGTATTTT.

This clone was counted a single time. The chain uses TRBV7-2 and TRBJ1-3, with D perhaps matching TRBD1 (6 bases). V gave up 2 bases and J gave up 4 bases, with 12 bases separating them. The CDR3 has 15 residues. The germline V gene has CDR1 SGHTA and CDR2 FQGNSA. CDR3: CASSLMGAAGNTIYF. Written as DNA, the CDR3 is TGTGCCAGCAGCTTAATGGGGGCGGCCGGAAACACCATATATTTT.

V is TRBV28 and J is TRBJ1-2, with D maybe TRBD1 (5 bases). There are 17 residues in the CDR3. V was clipped by 3 bases and J by 4 bases, with 21 bases between them. Germline V gene lookup returns CDR1 MDHEN and CDR2 SYDVKM. The CDR3 DNA is TGTGCCAGCAGTTTCTCCCAATCCACAGGAGGAGCCTATGGCTACACCTTC. The encoded protein is CASSFSQSTGGAYGYTF.

The chain joins TRBV7-6 to TRBJ2-7; TRBD1 matches at 10 bases. Germline CDR1 reads SGHVS; CDR2 reads FNYEAQ. With 1 base clipped from V and 6 bases from J, the junction kept 9 bases outside the gene matches. CDR3 length: 16 residues. The CDR3 region is CASSLGSGQGFGEQYF. The CDR3 DNA reads as TGTGCCAGCAGCTTAGGGTCGGGACAGGGGTTCGGCGAGCAGTACTTC. Full variable domain (rest looked up from reference TRBV7-6 and TRBJ2-7): GAGVSQSPRYKVTKRGQDVALRCDPISGHVSLYWYRQALGQGPEFLTYFNYEAQQDKSGLPNDRFSAERPEGSISTLTIQRTEQRDSAMYRCASSLGSGQGFGEQYFGPGTRLTVT.

This chain uses TRBV5-1 with TRBJ1-1, with 8 bases fitting TRBD1. CDR1 SGHRS and CDR2 YFSETQ come from the germline V gene. J gave up 1 base and V 0 bases, and 5 bases lay outside the gene matches. The length of the CDR3 is 16 residues. Written as DNA, the CDR3 is TGCGCCAGCAGCTTGGCCCCAGGGGGCGCGAACACTGAAGCTTTCTTT. It codes for CASSLAPGGANTEAFF.

CDR3 in DNA: TGTGCCAGCAGCTTGGGGCCCGGAAACACCATATATTTT. Amino acid sequence: CASSLGPGNTIYF. This rearrangement joins TRBV5-6 to TRBJ1-3; D is unclear. Germline CDR1 and CDR2: SGHDT and YYEEEE. V was shortened by 0 bases and J by 4 bases, with 5 bases between the two germline ends. This CDR3 spans 13 amino acids.

CDR3 in amino acids: CASSHQAETGNLYEQYV. CDR3 DNA: TGCGCCAGCAGCCACCAGGCCGAGACAGGGAATCTATACGAGCAGTACGTC. This chain connects TRBV4-3 to TRBJ2-7, with 7 bases identical to TRBD1. This CDR3 contains 17 residues. Germline-derived CDR1 and CDR2 are LGHNA and YSLEER. V shed 3 bases, J shed 4 bases, and the junction held 15 bases outside the gene matches.

The rearrangement links TRBV28 to TRBJ2-3, with 7 bases fitting TRBD1. V dropped 6 bases and J dropped 6; count of bases not matched to a gene: 24. Germline loops: CDR1 MDHEN, CDR2 SYDVKM. This CDR3 comprises 19 residues. The CDR3 region is CASSPLKGARSGARDTQYF. DNA of the CDR3: TGTGCCAGCAGCCCCTTAAAGGGGGCAAGGAGCGGCGCGAGGGATACGCAGTATTTT.

This rearrangement joins TRBV27 to TRBJ2-7, with D tentatively TRBD1 or TRBD2 (5 bases each). V was trimmed by 6 bases and J by 5 bases, leaving 14 bases between them. The CDR3 is 13 residues long. Germline V CDR1 and CDR2: MNHEY, SMNVEV (reference sequence). The DNA of the CDR3 is TGTGCCAGCAGCGTAGACAGAGGGAACGAGCAGTACGTC. Translation gives CASSVDRGNEQYV.

This clone has a handful of counts. V gene TRBV19 combines with J gene TRBJ1-5; 8 bases line up with TRBD1. J was trimmed by 6 bases and V by 7 bases; bases with no gene match: 5. This CDR3 is built from 13 residues. Germline CDR1 reads LNHDA; CDR2 reads SQIVND (reference sequence). CDR3 amino acids: CASKDRVGQPQHF. The CDR3, as DNA: TGTGCCAGTAAGGACAGGGTGGGTCAGCCCCAGCATTTT.

The chain links TRBV28 to TRBJ2-5; D is unresolved. Trimming removed 4 bases from V and 4 bases from J, with 7 bases in between. This CDR3 has 12 residues. Germline lookup yields CDR1 MDHEN and CDR2 SYDVKM. The CDR3 nucleotides are TGTGCCAGCAGTTCGGCACGAGAGACCCAGTACTTC. Translated: CASSSARETQYF. Filled out from reference TRBV28 and TRBJ2-5, the complete variable domain reads DVKVTQSSRYLVKRTGEKVFLECVQDMDHENMFWYRQDPGLGLRLIYFSYDVKMKEKGDIPEGYSVSREKKERFSLILESASTNQTSMYLCASSSARETQYFGPGTRLLVL.

This chain uses TRBV5-6 with TRBJ2-5; the D gene is possibly TRBD1 (7 bases). Germline assignment: CDR1 SGHDT and CDR2 YYEEEE. With 0 bases removed from V and 2 bases from J, the gap between germline ends came to 14 bases. The CDR3 loop spans 16 amino acids. The CDR3 here is CASSLERRGLQETQYF. The CDR3 DNA follows: TGTGCCAGCAGCTTGGAGAGGAGGGGGCTACAAGAGACCCAGTACTTC.

The chain combines TRBV28 with TRBJ1-1, with 7 bases lining up with TRBD1. This CDR3 has 16 residues. Germline CDR1 MDHEN, CDR2 SYDVKM. V trimming: 6 bases; J trimming: 0 bases; junction bases outside the gene matches: 10. Here the CDR3 reads CASRQTGRGMNTEAFF. DNA of the CDR3: TGTGCCAGCAGGCAGACAGGGAGGGGAATGAACACTGAAGCTTTCTTT.

CDR3 residues: CASSWGQNEKLFF. The DNA of the CDR3 is TGCGCCAGCAGCTGGGGACAGAATGAAAAACTGTTTTTT. The chain links TRBV5-1 to TRBJ1-4; 7 nucleotides agree with TRBD1. V shed 3 bases, J shed 5 bases, and the junction held 1 base outside the gene matches. The germline gives CDR1 SGHRS, CDR2 YFSETQ. CDR3 length: 13 amino acids.

The V and J genes are TRBV7-9 and TRBJ1-1; D not resolved. The CDR3 length is 12 residues. Trimming removed 7 bases from V and 1 base from J, with 7 bases in between. The germline CDR1 and CDR2 sequences are SEHNR and FQNEAQ (reference sequence). CDR3 loop: CASTYGNTEAFF. The CDR3 DNA reads as TGTGCCAGCACCTACGGGAACACTGAAGCTTTCTTT. The variable domain in full, with the rest retrieved from reference TRBV7-9 and TRBJ1-1, is DTGVSQNPRHKITKRGQNVTFRCDPISEHNRLYWYRQTLGQGPEFLTYFQNEAQLEKSRLLSDRFSAERPKGSFSTLEIQRTEQGDSAMYLCASTYGNTEAFFGQGTRLTVV.